This TCR beta chain is drawn from a study of T cell responses to AZD1222 COVID-19 vaccine. Study results and limitations: Compared with day 0, the breadth and depth of the Spike-specific TCR repertoire rose significantly after two doses of AZD1222. Spike regions recognized by vaccine-associated CD4 TCRs spanned the protein, led by 160-218 and 743-854.

Germline V gene sequence: CDR1 SGHTA, CDR2 FQGNSA. Trimming pared 3 bases from V and 8 bases from J, leaving 20 bases between. The CDR3 runs to 16 residues. Clones were read by immunoSEQ multiplex PCR, and TCRdb kept only the in-frame ones, dropping some. Seen here are approximately 150,000 clones, around 87% observed once, and the top ten hold 2.6%. A note on this clone: Its cognate antigen is unknown.

The sequence was collected from an adult in good health. The rearrangement links TRBV7-2 to TRBJ2-1; tentatively, D is TRBD2 (6 bases). Material: peripheral blood, obtained on day 0 of AZD1222 vaccination. This CDR3 is CASSFGDRGDADEQFF. The CDR3 nucleotides read TGTGCCAGCAGCTTTGGGGACCGCGGGGACGCTGATGAGCAGTTCTTC.